This T cell receptor (beta chain) was retrieved from a study of radiation and T cells in renal cell carcinoma. Overall study context: Nephrectomy followed 15 Gy stereotactic body radiation by 4 weeks.

Generated by immunoSEQ multiplex PCR, the TCRdb table keeps only in-frame clones and is missing some. The sample records 130,000 or so clones, 83% being singletons. Per germline, CDR1 MNHEY and CDR2 SMNVEV (reference sequence). After removal of 3 bases from V and 2 bases from J, the junction contained 1 base not matched to a gene. There are 14 residues in the CDR3. Specified time point: baseline pretreatment blood. Described treatment: 15 Gy SBRT to primary tumor, nephrectomy 4 weeks later. The rearrangement joins TRBV27 to TRBJ2-3, with 8 bases that match TRBD2. The sequence came from a woman aged 50 to 65 with renal cell carcinoma. Specimen: blood, collected from a patient whose treatment included radiotherapy and nephrectomy. The CDR3 loop is CASSFGLATDTQYF. CDR3 in DNA: TGTGCCAGCAGTTTCGGACTAGCCACAGATACGCAGTATTTT.